The 28 T cell receptor beta chains below all came from one sample that was sequenced in a study of beta chain features in type 1 diabetes. Every bit of the isolated RNA underwent reverse transcription, so sequencing read expressed TCRB transcripts. TCRdb's copy holds only in-frame clones and misses some; the assay was immunoSEQ multiplex PCR. Of about 320,000 clones detected, 12% to 15% appear once; the ten largest clones hold over 5.5%. The sample taken for sequencing was central memory CD4+ T cells from blood. The receptors come from a man aged 30-40 years in good health.

In its sample, this clone was seen many times. This chain connects TRBV14 to TRBJ1-1, with D possibly matching TRBD1 (5 bases). The CDR3 has 17 amino acids. V lost 4 bases, J lost 1 base, and 19 bases lay in between. Germline CDR1 reads SGHDN; CDR2 reads FVKESK. The CDR3 protein is CASSRGTSNLWNTEAFF. The DNA for the CDR3 is TGTGCCAGCAGCCGGGGGACCTCCAATCTATGGAACACTGAAGCTTTCTTT.

This clone has a handful of counts. This chain joins TRBV4-3 and TRBJ2-7; 10 bases are a match to TRBD2. In germline, CDR1 is LGHNA, CDR2 YSLEER. The length of the CDR3 is 14 residues. The trim removed 5 bases at V and 3 bases at J, leaving 4 bases unmatched. The CDR3 nucleotides are TGCGCCAGCAGCGTGGCTAGCGGGGGCTACGAGCAGTACTTC. Amino acid sequence: CASSVASGGYEQYF.

This clone showed up many times. The chain employs TRBV5-1 and TRBJ1-1; D remains unclear. V lost 3 bases and J 5 bases, leaving 17 bases between the germline ends. The germline gives CDR1 SGHRS, CDR2 YFSETQ. The CDR3 length is 15 residues. Here the CDR3 reads CASSSTVGRWTEAFF. The CDR3 nucleotides are TGCGCCAGCAGCTCCACCGTGGGGAGATGGACTGAAGCTTTCTTT.

This clone has only a few counts. The chain has TRBV11-2 and TRBJ1-2; TRBD1 matches 9 bases. CDR1 is SGHAT, CDR2 FQNNGV, per germline. V lost 4 bases to trimming and J lost 5 bases; unmatched junction nucleotides: 5. The CDR3 runs to 14 residues. CDR3 nucleotide sequence: TGTGCCAGCAGCTCGGACAGGGGATTTTATGGCTACACCTTC. Protein: CASSSDRGFYGYTF.

Many counts were recorded for this clone. The J gene is TRBJ1-1, the V gene TRBV21-1; the table's D call TRBD1 went unverified against the DNA. TRBV21-1 is termed a pseudogene. The CDR3 has 14 residues. CDR3 in amino acids: CASSTRPGCTEAFF. DNA of the CDR3: TGTGCCAGCAGCACACGTCCAGGTTGCACTGAAGCTTTCTTT.

This clone was picked up a small number of times. The CDR3, as DNA: TGCGCCAGCAGCTTGGAAGGGCAGTTTGAAGCTTTCTTT. It yields the protein CASSLEGQFEAFF. This chain links TRBV5-1 with TRBJ1-1; D gene ambiguous. Per the germline V gene, CDR1 is SGHRS and CDR2 is YFSETQ. The CDR3 sequence is 13 residues long. V was shortened by 0 bases and J by 7 bases, with 10 bases between the two germline ends.

This clone turned up a few times. The V gene is TRBV19, the J gene TRBJ1-5; D gene unclear. This CDR3 region has 13 residues. V was pared by 0 bases and J by 6 bases, with 6 bases between. The V gene's germline CDR1 is LNHDA and CDR2 SQIVND (reference sequence). The CDR3 sequence: CASSIEKGQPQHF. The CDR3 coding sequence is TGTGCCAGTAGTATAGAGAAGGGTCAGCCCCAGCATTTT.

The genes are TRBV30 and TRBJ2-2; 11 positions match TRBD2. J was trimmed by 8 bases and V by 2 bases; bases with no gene match: 7. The germline V gene encodes CDR1 GTSNPN and CDR2 SVGIG (reference sequence). The CDR3 extends over 15 amino acids. The CDR3 coding sequence is TGTGCCTGGAGTCCCGGACTAGCGGGTTGGGGGGAGCTGTTTTTT. Its translation is CAWSPGLAGWGELFF. The full variable domain, its missing parts supplied by reference TRBV30 and TRBJ2-2, is SQTIHQWPATLVQPVGSPLSLECTVEGTSNPNLYWYRQAAGRGLQLLFYSVGIGQISSEVPQNLSASRPQDRQFILSSKKLLLSDSGFYLCAWSPGLAGWGELFFGEGSRLTVL.

This chain uses TRBV5-6 with TRBJ1-2, with 8 nucleotides matching TRBD1. J was trimmed by 0 bases and V by 3 bases; bases with no gene match: 7. CDR1 is SGHDT and CDR2 is YYEEEE in the germline V gene. The CDR3 contains 16 residues. CDR3 region: CASSSTSGGPNYGYTF. The CDR3 nucleotides read TGTGCCAGCAGCTCAACATCAGGGGGCCCTAACTATGGCTACACCTTC.

This clone occurred a few times. The chain recombines TRBV7-9 with TRBJ2-1; 11 nucleotides match TRBD2. Germline V gives CDR1 SEHNR, CDR2 FQNEAQ (reference sequence). Trimming cost V 7 bases and J 5 bases; bases outside gene matches: 13. This CDR3 spans 17 amino acids. The CDR3 reads CASTLRGGTSGNNEQFF. CDR3 nucleotide sequence: TGTGCCAGCACCCTCCGGGGGGGGACTAGCGGAAACAATGAGCAGTTCTTC.

In the case of this clone: A much larger clonotype is one base distant, so this may be a read error. The gene calls are TRBV11-3 and TRBJ2-3; 8 bases match TRBD2. Germline CDR1 reads SGHNT; CDR2 reads YENEEA. This CDR3 region has 14 residues. J was trimmed by 2 bases and V by 3 bases; bases with no gene match: 1. CDR3: CASSFSGATDTQYF. The CDR3 DNA reads as TGTGCCAGCAGCTTTAGCGGGGCCACAGATACGCAGTATTTT.

This clone showed up just a few times. V and J are TRBV6-6 and TRBJ2-1, with 12 bases that match TRBD1. CDR1 and CDR2 from the germline V gene are MNHNY and SVGAGI (reference sequence). J lost 9 bases, V lost 6 bases, and 12 bases had no gene match. This CDR3 has 16 amino acids. The CDR3 DNA reads TGTGCCAGCAGCCCCAGGTCCGGGACAGGGGGCCGTGAGCAGTTCTTC. Translated: CASSPRSGTGGREQFF.

This clone appeared a few times. V is TRBV23-1 and J is TRBJ2-3; D remains ambiguous. TRBV23-1 qualifies as an ORF whose function is uncertain. The CDR3 has 16 residues. V lost 4 bases to trimming and J lost 1 base, with 15 bases between them. The CDR3 is CASSLPGVNGTDTQYF. CDR3 nucleotide sequence: TGCGCCAGCAGTCTGCCAGGTGTTAATGGCACAGATACGCAGTATTTT.

This clone was found a few times. J is TRBJ1-1 and V is TRBV15, with 9 positions matching TRBD1. Germline CDR1 LNHNV, CDR2 YYDKDF (reference sequence). Trimming at V came to 5 bases and at J to 0 bases, leaving 7 bases not matched to a gene. The CDR3 extends over 16 amino acids. CDR3 region: CATSRGQGRVNTEAFF. CDR3 nucleotides: TGTGCCACCAGCCGCGGACAGGGGAGGGTGAACACTGAAGCTTTCTTT.

There are a few counts of this clone. CDR3 amino acids: CASSWTSGVTNEQFF. The CDR3, as DNA: TGTGCCAGCAGCTGGACTAGCGGGGTTACCAATGAGCAGTTCTTC. The chain recombines TRBV7-7 with TRBJ2-1; 12 positions match TRBD2. This CDR3 region has 15 residues. Germline V lookup: CDR1 SSHAT, CDR2 FNYEAQ (reference sequence). V dropped 4 bases and J dropped 6; count of bases not matched to a gene: 4. Full variable domain (rest looked up from reference TRBV7-7 and TRBJ2-1): GAGVSQSPRYKVTKRGQDVTLRCDPISSHATLYWYQQALGQGPEFLTYFNYEAQPDKSGLPSDRFSAERPEGSISTLTIQRTEQRDSAMYRCASSWTSGVTNEQFFGPGTRLTVL.

This clone occurred a few times. V and J are TRBV4-3 and TRBJ1-5; no clear D gene. Looked up from germline, CDR1 is LGHNA and CDR2 is YSLEER. With 0 bases removed from V and 1 base from J, the gap between germline ends came to 7 bases. This CDR3 has 15 residues. DNA of the CDR3: TGCGCCAGCAGCCAAGAAAGGACGAGCAATCAGCCCCAGCATTTT. Protein product: CASSQERTSNQPQHF.

The table lists this clone with many counts. The chain has TRBV7-2 and TRBJ1-1; D gene unclear. V lost 3 bases and J lost 3, with 2 bases in between. Germline V CDR1 and CDR2: SGHTA, FQGNSA. The CDR3 is made up of 11 amino acids. DNA of the CDR3: TGTGCCAGCAGCTTTGACACTGAAGCTTTCTTT. It codes for CASSFDTEAFF.

This clone has only a few counts. The rearrangement joins TRBV4-1 to TRBJ2-3, with 14 bases aligning to TRBD2. Germline V CDR1 and CDR2: MGHRA, YSYEKL. With 8 bases clipped from V and 6 bases from J, the junction kept 4 bases outside the gene matches. The CDR3 sequence is 14 residues long. CDR3 residues: CASGTSGSKDTQYF. Written as DNA, the CDR3 is TGCGCCAGCGGGACTAGCGGGAGTAAGGATACGCAGTATTTT.

This rearrangement joins TRBV11-1 to TRBJ2-1, with 13 bases matching TRBD2. CDR3 length: 16 amino acids. Germline CDR1 SGHAT, CDR2 FQDESV (reference sequence). The ends lost 7 bases at V and 4 bases at J; junction bases unmatched: 7. This chain's CDR3 is CASTTGTSGEYNEQFF. The DNA for the CDR3 is TGTGCCAGCACCACAGGGACTAGCGGGGAATACAATGAGCAGTTCTTC.

At least ten counts were recorded for this clone. The chain carries TRBV14 and TRBJ2-2, with 8 bases identical to TRBD1. Germline CDR1 reads SGHDN; CDR2 reads FVKESK. This CDR3 contains 16 residues. V was clipped by 6 bases and J by 2 bases; unmatched bases: 8. CDR3 DNA: TGTGCCAGCAGTCCCCGGACAGGGTTTAACACCGGGGAGCTGTTTTTT. It is translated as CASSPRTGFNTGELFF.

The rearrangement joins TRBV4-1 to TRBJ2-7, with a possible D match to TRBD2 (6 bases). The CDR3 has 13 amino acids. V lost 0 bases and J lost 8, with 11 bases in between. CDR1 MGHRA and CDR2 YSYEKL come from the germline V gene. The CDR3 DNA follows: TGCGCCAGCAGCCAAGAGGAGGGAGCTCAGCAGTACTTC. This sequence encodes CASSQEEGAQQYF.

This clone was picked up a small number of times. The rearrangement uses TRBV14 and TRBJ2-5, with unresolved D. CDR1 and CDR2 (germline): SGHDN, FVKESK. Trimming left V 5 bases short and J 5 bases short, with 21 bases between. The CDR3 extends over 16 amino acids. The CDR3 DNA is TGTGCCAGCAGCGAAGCTGGCGGCCGCGTCGCGGAGACCCAGTACTTC. Protein product: CASSEAGGRVAETQYF.

This clone has more than one count but fewer than ten. The CDR3 sequence: CASSGNVYGYTF. DNA for the CDR3: TGTGCCAGCAGTGGGAACGTCTATGGCTACACCTTC. The chain has TRBV2 and TRBJ1-2; D uncertain. Germline CDR1 SNHLY, CDR2 FYNNEI. Trimming stripped 4 bases from V and 4 bases from J, with 7 bases between. The CDR3 length is 12 residues.

The CDR3 DNA reads TGTGCCAGCAGTGAACTAAACCACTCCTACGAGCAGTACTTC. Its protein product is CASSELNHSYEQYF. V and J are TRBV6-1 and TRBJ2-7; unclear D gene. The CDR3 spans 14 residues. The germline V gene has CDR1 MNHNS and CDR2 SASEGT. Trimming cost V 2 bases and J 0 bases, with 8 bases left between them.

This clone has ten or more counts. V is TRBV7-2 and J is TRBJ1-4, with 7 bases lining up with TRBD1. The trim removed 2 bases at V and 7 bases at J, leaving 4 bases unmatched. Germline V gene sequence: CDR1 SGHTA, CDR2 FQGNSA. The length of the CDR3 is 14 residues. The CDR3 sequence is CASSLRQGGEKLFF. CDR3 sequence (DNA): TGTGCCAGCAGCTTAAGACAGGGAGGTGAAAAACTGTTTTTT.

In its sample, this clone was seen a few times. V and J are TRBV27 and TRBJ1-5; no definite D call. CDR3 length: 15 residues. V lost 2 bases to trimming and J lost 0 bases, with 8 bases between them. CDR1 is MNHEY, CDR2 SMNVEV, per germline (reference sequence). For the CDR3, the DNA is TGTGCCAGCAGTTTAAAACAGAGTAGCAATCAGCCCCAGCATTTT. It codes for CASSLKQSSNQPQHF.

The chain couples TRBV7-9 to TRBJ1-2; tentatively, D is TRBD1 (6 bases). The CDR3 runs to 17 residues. Germline V lookup: CDR1 SEHNR, CDR2 FQNEAQ (reference sequence). The ends were cut back, 3 bases at V and 3 bases at J, with 20 bases in the middle. The chain's CDR3 is CASSLVKQGRVDYGYTF. The CDR3, as DNA: TGTGCCAGCAGCTTGGTTAAACAGGGAAGGGTTGACTATGGCTACACCTTC.

The rearrangement uses TRBV7-3 and TRBJ2-5, with D unclear. Germline V lookup: CDR1 SGHTA, CDR2 FQGTGA. V was trimmed by 2 bases and J by 0 bases, leaving 4 bases between them. This CDR3 has 13 residues. The CDR3 here is CASSLGNQETQYF. CDR3 coding DNA: TGTGCCAGCAGCTTAGGGAACCAAGAGACCCAGTACTTC.